One sample yielded the 13 T cell receptor beta chains listed below, sequenced in a study of cytomegalovirus exposure and HLA in healthy donors. Vbeta (60) and Jbeta (13) primers were used in the PCR. Sequenced by immunoSEQ multiplex PCR; TCRdb stores in-frame clones only, minus some. This table has roughly 100,000 clones, approximately 64% appearing once. Sequenced: PBMCs. The source of these receptors is a woman aged 50 to 65 in good health and CMV-seronegative.

V usage is TRBV5-1 and J usage is TRBJ2-5; 7 positions match TRBD2. Germline V lookup: CDR1 SGHRS, CDR2 YFSETQ. The CDR3 has 14 residues. With V trimmed by 4 bases and J by 11 bases, 14 bases remained unmatched. In nucleotides, the CDR3 is TGCGCCAGCAGCATCGGGACCCGTGGGGGGGAGCAGTACTTC. Its protein product is CASSIGTRGGEQYF. Drawing the rest from reference TRBV5-1 and TRBJ2-5, the complete variable domain is KAGVTQTPRYLIKTRGQQVTLSCSPISGHRSVSWYQQTPGQGLQFLFEYFSETQRNKGNFPGRFSGRQFSNSRSEMNVSTLELGDSALYLCASSIGTRGGEQYFGPGTRLLVL.

V gene TRBV7-2 combines with J gene TRBJ2-7; D is unclear. CDR1 is SGHTA, CDR2 FQGNSA, per germline. The V end lost 5 bases, the J end lost 7 bases, and 9 bases lay between the germline ends. The CDR3 has 11 residues. The CDR3 nucleotides read TGTGCCAGCAGCCCAGACTGGGAGCAGTACTTC. Amino acid sequence: CASSPDWEQYF.

V gene TRBV29-1 combines with J gene TRBJ1-6; D not certain. Trimming pared 7 bases from V and 3 bases from J, leaving 22 bases between. CDR1 SQVTM and CDR2 ANQGSEA come from the germline V gene. There are 17 residues in the CDR3. The CDR3 here is CSGVSRETSLYNSPLHF. The DNA for the CDR3 is TGCAGCGGAGTTTCCCGAGAAACCTCCCTCTATAATTCACCCCTCCACTTT.

This clone is a singleton in its sample. The chain couples TRBV30 to TRBJ2-3; 8 bases fit TRBD1. The CDR3 consists of 12 residues. CDR1 and CDR2 from the germline V gene are GTSNPN and SVGIG (reference sequence). V was pared by 4 bases and J by 6 bases, with 3 bases of the junction left unmatched. The CDR3 region is CAWTGGYDTQYF. The CDR3 nucleotides are TGTGCCTGGACAGGGGGCTATGATACGCAGTATTTT. Full variable domain (missing parts from reference TRBV30 and TRBJ2-3): SQTIHQWPATLVQPVGSPLSLECTVEGTSNPNLYWYRQAAGRGLQLLFYSVGIGQISSEVPQNLSASRPQDRQFILSSKKLLLSDSGFYLCAWTGGYDTQYFGPGTRLTVL.

There are a few counts of this clone. CDR3: CASSAGQGRTYEQYF. The CDR3 region has the DNA TGTGCCAGCAGCGCGGGACAGGGTAGGACCTACGAGCAGTACTTC. J is TRBJ2-7 and V is TRBV11-3; 9 bases agree with TRBD1. This CDR3 comprises 15 residues. The trim removed 5 bases at V and 2 bases at J, leaving 7 bases unmatched. CDR1 is SGHNT, CDR2 YENEEA, per germline. The full variable domain, with the rest looked up from reference TRBV11-3 and TRBJ2-7, is EAGVVQSPRYKIIEKKQPVAFWCNPISGHNTLYWYLQNLGQGPELLIRYENEEAVDDSQLPKDRFSAERLKGVDSTLKIQPAELGDSAVYLCASSAGQGRTYEQYFGPGTRLTVT.

The chain couples TRBV5-1 to TRBJ2-7; D might be TRBD2 (5 bases). The length of the CDR3 is 17 residues. V was cut by 4 bases and J by 1 base, with 21 bases left in between. Germline V CDR1 and CDR2: SGHRS, YFSETQ. DNA of the CDR3: TGCGCCAGCAGCCGGCGGGCGGCCCACCAACCGTCCTACGAGCAGTACTTC. Amino acid sequence: CASSRRAAHQPSYEQYF. The full variable domain, in which reference TRBV5-1 and TRBJ2-7 provide the parts outside the CDR3, is KAGVTQTPRYLIKTRGQQVTLSCSPISGHRSVSWYQQTPGQGLQFLFEYFSETQRNKGNFPGRFSGRQFSNSRSEMNVSTLELGDSALYLCASSRRAAHQPSYEQYFGPGTRLTVT.

Details on this clone: A junction end diverges from the germline sequence, so it may reflect a read error. The J gene is TRBJ2-2, the V gene TRBV4-2, with TRBD2 matching 7 bases. This CDR3 contains 17 residues. From germline, CDR1 is LGHNA and CDR2 YNFKEQ. The CDR3 nucleotides are TGTGCCAGCAGCCAAGAATGGCTAGCGGATTTAACCGGGGAGCTGCTTTTT. Protein sequence: CASSQEWLADLTGELLF.

The V and J genes are TRBV7-2 and TRBJ1-1; D perhaps matches TRBD1 (6 bases). The CDR3 has 14 residues. V lost 3 bases and J 11 bases, leaving 19 bases between the germline ends. CDR1 SGHTA and CDR2 FQGNSA come from the germline V gene. The CDR3 sequence: CASSFTGTKGGAFF. Written as DNA, the CDR3 is TGTGCCAGCAGCTTTACCGGGACAAAAGGCGGCGCTTTCTTT.

Only a few counts were recorded for this clone. The genes are TRBV11-2 and TRBJ1-5; 7 nucleotides align to TRBD1. CDR3 length equals 15 residues. V gave up 0 bases and J gave up 4 bases; unmatched junction bases: 3. Per the germline V gene, CDR1 is SGHAT and CDR2 is FQNNGV. CDR3 DNA sequence: TGTGCCAGCAGCTTAGATGCGACAGGGAATCAGCCCCAGCATTTT. Encoded protein: CASSLDATGNQPQHF.

This clone was observed a handful of times. The J gene is TRBJ2-3, the V gene TRBV10-3; D remains ambiguous. V lost 7 bases and J 1 base, leaving 9 bases between the germline ends. Germline V gene sequence: CDR1 ENHRY, CDR2 SYGVKD. The CDR3 totals 13 residues. CDR3 sequence: CAINGGGTDTQYF. DNA for the CDR3: TGTGCCATCAACGGCGGTGGCACAGATACGCAGTATTTT.

The rearrangement uses TRBV11-2 and TRBJ2-3, with TRBD1 matching 7 bases. Germline V lookup: CDR1 SGHAT, CDR2 FQNNGV. CDR3 size: 12 residues. V lost 5 bases and J lost 9; bases outside the gene matches: 5. The CDR3 sequence: CASSERGQTQYF. DNA for the CDR3: TGTGCCAGCAGCGAGAGGGGGCAGACGCAGTATTTT.

V is TRBV7-6 and J is TRBJ2-7, with 10 positions matching TRBD2. Germline V gives CDR1 SGHVS, CDR2 FNYEAQ. The V gene end was trimmed by 1 base and the J gene end by 4 bases; junction bases not matched to a gene: 7. CDR3 length equals 16 residues. The chain's CDR3 is CASSLGEAGGRYEQYF. The CDR3 bases are TGTGCCAGCAGCTTAGGTGAAGCGGGAGGGCGGTACGAGCAGTACTTC.

The chain combines TRBV7-6 with TRBJ2-2; 8 nucleotides match TRBD2. The J segment lost 3 bases and the V segment lost 4 bases, leaving 10 bases of the junction unmatched. This CDR3 comprises 17 residues. Germline loops: CDR1 SGHVS, CDR2 FNYEAQ. CDR3 sequence reads: CASSSLSSGWDTGELFF. CDR3 bases: TGTGCCAGCAGCTCCCTCTCTAGCGGGTGGGACACCGGGGAGCTGTTTTTT.